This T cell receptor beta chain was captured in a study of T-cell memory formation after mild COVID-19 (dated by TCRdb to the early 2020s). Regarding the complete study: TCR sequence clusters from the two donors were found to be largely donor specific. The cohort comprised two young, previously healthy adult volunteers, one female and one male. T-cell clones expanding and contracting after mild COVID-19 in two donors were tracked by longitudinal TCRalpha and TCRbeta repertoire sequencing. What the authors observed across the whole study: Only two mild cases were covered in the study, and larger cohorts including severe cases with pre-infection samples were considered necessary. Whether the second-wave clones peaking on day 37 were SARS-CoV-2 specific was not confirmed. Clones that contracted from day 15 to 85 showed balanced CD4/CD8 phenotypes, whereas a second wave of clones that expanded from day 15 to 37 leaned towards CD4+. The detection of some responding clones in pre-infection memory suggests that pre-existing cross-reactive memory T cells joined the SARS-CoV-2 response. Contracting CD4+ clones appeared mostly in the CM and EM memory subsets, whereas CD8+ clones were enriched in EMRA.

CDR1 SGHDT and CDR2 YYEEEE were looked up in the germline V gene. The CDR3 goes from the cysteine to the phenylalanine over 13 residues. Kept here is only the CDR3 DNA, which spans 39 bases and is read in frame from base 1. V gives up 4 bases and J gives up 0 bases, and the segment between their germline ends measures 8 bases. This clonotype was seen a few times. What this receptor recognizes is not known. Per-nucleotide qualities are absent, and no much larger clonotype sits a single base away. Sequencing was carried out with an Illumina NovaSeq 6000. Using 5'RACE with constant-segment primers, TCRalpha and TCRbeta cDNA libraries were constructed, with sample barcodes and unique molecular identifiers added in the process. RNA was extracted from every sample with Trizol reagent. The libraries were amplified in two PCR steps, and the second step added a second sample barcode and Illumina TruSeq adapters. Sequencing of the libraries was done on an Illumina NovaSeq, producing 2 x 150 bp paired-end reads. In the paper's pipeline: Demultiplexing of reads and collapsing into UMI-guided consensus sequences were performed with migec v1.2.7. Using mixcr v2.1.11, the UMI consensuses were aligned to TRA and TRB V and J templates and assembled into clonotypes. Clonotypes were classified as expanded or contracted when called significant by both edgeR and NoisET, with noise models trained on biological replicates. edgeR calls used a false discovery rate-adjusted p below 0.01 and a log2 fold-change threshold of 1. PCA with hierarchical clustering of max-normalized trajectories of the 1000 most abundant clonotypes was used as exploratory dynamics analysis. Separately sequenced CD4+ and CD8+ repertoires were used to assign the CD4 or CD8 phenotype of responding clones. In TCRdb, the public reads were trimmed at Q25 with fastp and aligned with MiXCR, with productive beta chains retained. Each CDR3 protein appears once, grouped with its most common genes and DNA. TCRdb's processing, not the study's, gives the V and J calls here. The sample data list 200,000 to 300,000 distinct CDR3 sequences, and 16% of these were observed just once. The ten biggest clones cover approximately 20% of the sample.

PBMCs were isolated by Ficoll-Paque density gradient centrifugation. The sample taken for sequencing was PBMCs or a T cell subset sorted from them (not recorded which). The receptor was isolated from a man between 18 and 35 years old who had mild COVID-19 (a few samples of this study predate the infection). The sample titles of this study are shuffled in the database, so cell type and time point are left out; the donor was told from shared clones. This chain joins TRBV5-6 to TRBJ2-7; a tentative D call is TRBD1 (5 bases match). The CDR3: CASSGAASYEQYF. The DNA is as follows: TGTGCCAGCAGCGGGGCCGCCTCCTACGAGCAGTACTTC.